The 4 T cell receptor beta chains reported below all come from one sample, sequenced in a study of cytomegalovirus exposure and HLA in healthy donors. Use of 60 Vbeta and 13 Jbeta primers characterized the PCR. Sequencing was performed with immunoSEQ multiplex PCR; in TCRdb, only in-frame clones are kept and a portion is missing. The profile shows about 160,000 clones, roughly 83% of them singletons. Sequenced sample: PBMCs. Receptors were obtained from a boy younger than 10 in good health and CMV-seronegative.

The rearrangement links TRBV6-5 to TRBJ2-1, with D perhaps matching TRBD1 (6 bases). The CDR3 is 14 amino acids. The germline V and J ends were trimmed by 6 bases and 4 bases, with 13 bases remaining between them. Per germline, CDR1 MNHEY and CDR2 SVGAGI. CDR3 DNA sequence: TGTGCCAGCAGCTTAAAGGACAGTTACAATGAGCAGTTCTTC. The encoded protein is CASSLKDSYNEQFF.

The chain employs TRBV27 and TRBJ1-1; D call uncertain. Germline CDR1 and CDR2: MNHEY and SMNVEV (reference sequence). Trimming left V 6 bases short and J 5 bases short, with 13 bases between. CDR3 length: 13 amino acids. CDR3 nucleotide sequence: TGTGCCAGCAGCCTCCACGCTCAGACTGAAGCTTTCTTT. Amino acids: CASSLHAQTEAFF.

The chain combines TRBV6-5 with TRBJ1-2; D is unclear. The CDR3 spans 15 residues. Per the germline V gene, CDR1 is MNHEY and CDR2 is SVGAGI. The germline V and J ends were trimmed by 6 bases and 2 bases, with 16 bases remaining between them. CDR3 loop: CASSPAGVRNYGYTF. The CDR3 nucleotides are TGTGCCAGCAGCCCTGCCGGGGTTAGGAACTATGGCTACACCTTC.

The chain employs TRBV5-4 and TRBJ2-3, with 9 bases that match TRBD2. There are 15 residues in the CDR3. Germline loops: CDR1 SGHNT, CDR2 YYREEE (reference sequence). Trimming cost V 3 bases and J 4 bases; bases outside gene matches: 6. CDR3 coding DNA: TGTGCCAGCAGCTCAGCGGGGGGCAGGGCAGATACGCAGTATTTT. Translation: CASSSAGGRADTQYF.